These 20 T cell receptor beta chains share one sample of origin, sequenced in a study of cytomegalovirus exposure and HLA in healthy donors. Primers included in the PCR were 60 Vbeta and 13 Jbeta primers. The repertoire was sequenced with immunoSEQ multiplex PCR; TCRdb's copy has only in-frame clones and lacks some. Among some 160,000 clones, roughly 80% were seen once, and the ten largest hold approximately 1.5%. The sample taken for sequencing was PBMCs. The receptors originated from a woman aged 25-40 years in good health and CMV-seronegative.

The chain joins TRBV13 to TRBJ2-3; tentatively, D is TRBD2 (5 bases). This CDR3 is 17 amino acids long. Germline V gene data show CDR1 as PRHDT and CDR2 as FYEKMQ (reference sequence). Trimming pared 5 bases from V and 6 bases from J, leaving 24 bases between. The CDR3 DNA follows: TGTGCCAGCAGCCCCCGAGGGAGCGGAGACTTCATGGATACGCAGTATTTT. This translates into CASSPRGSGDFMDTQYF.

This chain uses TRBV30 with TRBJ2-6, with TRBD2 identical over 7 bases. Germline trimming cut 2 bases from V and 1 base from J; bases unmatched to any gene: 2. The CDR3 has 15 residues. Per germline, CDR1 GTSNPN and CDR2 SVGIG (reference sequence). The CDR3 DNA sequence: TGTGCCTGGAGTTACGGGGGGTCTGGGGCCAACGTCCTGACTTTC. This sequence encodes CAWSYGGSGANVLTF. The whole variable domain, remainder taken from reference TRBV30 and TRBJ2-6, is SQTIHQWPATLVQPVGSPLSLECTVEGTSNPNLYWYRQAAGRGLQLLFYSVGIGQISSEVPQNLSASRPQDRQFILSSKKLLLSDSGFYLCAWSYGGSGANVLTFGAGSRLTVL.

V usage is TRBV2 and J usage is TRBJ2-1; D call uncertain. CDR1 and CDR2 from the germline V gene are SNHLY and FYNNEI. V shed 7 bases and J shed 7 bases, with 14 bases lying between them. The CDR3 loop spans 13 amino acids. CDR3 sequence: CASNPLGLNEQFF. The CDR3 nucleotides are TGTGCCAGCAACCCTCTAGGTCTTAATGAGCAGTTCTTC.

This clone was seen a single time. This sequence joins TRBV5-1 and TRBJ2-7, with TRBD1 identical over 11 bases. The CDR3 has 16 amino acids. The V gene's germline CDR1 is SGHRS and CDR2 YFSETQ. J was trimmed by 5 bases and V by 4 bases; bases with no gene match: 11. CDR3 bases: TGCGCCAGCAGCCCCGCGCCCCGGGACAGGGGGGACGAGCAGTACTTC. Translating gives CASSPAPRDRGDEQYF. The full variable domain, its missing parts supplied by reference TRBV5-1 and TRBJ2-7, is KAGVTQTPRYLIKTRGQQVTLSCSPISGHRSVSWYQQTPGQGLQFLFEYFSETQRNKGNFPGRFSGRQFSNSRSEMNVSTLELGDSALYLCASSPAPRDRGDEQYFGPGTRLTVT.

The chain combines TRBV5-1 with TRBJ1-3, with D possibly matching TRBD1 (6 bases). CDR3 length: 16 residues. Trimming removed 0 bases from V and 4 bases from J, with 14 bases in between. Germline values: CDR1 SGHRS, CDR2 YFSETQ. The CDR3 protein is CASSLAQGPSGNTIYF. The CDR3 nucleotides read TGCGCCAGCAGCTTGGCACAGGGACCAAGCGGAAACACCATATATTTT.

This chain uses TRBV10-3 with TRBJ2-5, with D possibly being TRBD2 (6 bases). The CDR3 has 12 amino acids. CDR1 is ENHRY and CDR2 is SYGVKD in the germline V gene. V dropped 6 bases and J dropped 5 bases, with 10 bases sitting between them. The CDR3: CAISESGETQYF. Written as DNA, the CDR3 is TGTGCCATCAGCGAGAGCGGGGAGACCCAGTACTTC.

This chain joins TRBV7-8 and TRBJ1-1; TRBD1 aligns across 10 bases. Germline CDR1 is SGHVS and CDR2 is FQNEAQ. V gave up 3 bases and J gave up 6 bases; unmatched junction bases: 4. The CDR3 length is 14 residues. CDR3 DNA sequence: TGTGCCAGCAGCTTTGGGACAGGGGCCGCTGAAGCTTTCTTT. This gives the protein CASSFGTGAAEAFF.

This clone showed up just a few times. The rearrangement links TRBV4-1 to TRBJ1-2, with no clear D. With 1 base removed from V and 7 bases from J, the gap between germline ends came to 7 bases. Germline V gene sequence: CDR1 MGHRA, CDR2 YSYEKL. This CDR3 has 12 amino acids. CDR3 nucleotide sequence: TGCGCCAGCAGCCAAGGGTCGGGTGGCTACACCTTC. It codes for CASSQGSGGYTF.

For the CDR3, the DNA is TGTGCCAGCAGCTTGGGAGCGATAGGGACCCAGTACTTC. Residues: CASSLGAIGTQYF. The chain carries TRBV5-6 and TRBJ2-5; D ambiguous. The CDR3 is made up of 13 amino acids. V was shortened by 0 bases and J by 7 bases, with 10 bases between the two germline ends. CDR1 is SGHDT, CDR2 YYEEEE, per germline.

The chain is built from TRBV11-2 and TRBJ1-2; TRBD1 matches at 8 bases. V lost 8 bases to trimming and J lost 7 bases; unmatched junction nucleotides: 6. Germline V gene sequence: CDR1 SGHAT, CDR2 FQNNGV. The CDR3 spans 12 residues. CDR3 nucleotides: TGTGCCAGCGGACAGGGTGGGTTTGGCTACACCTTC. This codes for CASGQGGFGYTF.

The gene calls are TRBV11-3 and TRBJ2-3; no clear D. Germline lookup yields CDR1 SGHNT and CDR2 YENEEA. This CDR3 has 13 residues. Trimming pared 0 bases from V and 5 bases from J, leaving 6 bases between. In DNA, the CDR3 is TGTGCCAGCAGCTTAGATGAGGTAGATACGCAGTATTTT. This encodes CASSLDEVDTQYF.

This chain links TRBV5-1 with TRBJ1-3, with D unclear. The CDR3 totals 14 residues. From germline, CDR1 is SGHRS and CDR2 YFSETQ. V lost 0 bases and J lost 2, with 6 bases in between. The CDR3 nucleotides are TGCGCCAGCAGCTTGGGTCCGGCTGGAAACACCATATATTTT. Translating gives CASSLGPAGNTIYF.

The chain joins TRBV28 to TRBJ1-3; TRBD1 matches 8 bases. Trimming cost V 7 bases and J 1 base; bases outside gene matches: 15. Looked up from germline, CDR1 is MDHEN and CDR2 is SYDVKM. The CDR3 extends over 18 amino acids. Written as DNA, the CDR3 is TGTGCCAGCACCCTTTCGGGAGGAACAGGGGGTTCTGGAAACACCATATATTTT. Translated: CASTLSGGTGGSGNTIYF.

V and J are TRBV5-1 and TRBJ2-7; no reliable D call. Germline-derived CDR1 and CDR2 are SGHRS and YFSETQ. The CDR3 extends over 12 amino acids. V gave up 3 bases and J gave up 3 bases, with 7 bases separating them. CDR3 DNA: TGCGCCAGCAGCTCCACATACTACGAGCAGTACTTC. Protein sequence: CASSSTYYEQYF.

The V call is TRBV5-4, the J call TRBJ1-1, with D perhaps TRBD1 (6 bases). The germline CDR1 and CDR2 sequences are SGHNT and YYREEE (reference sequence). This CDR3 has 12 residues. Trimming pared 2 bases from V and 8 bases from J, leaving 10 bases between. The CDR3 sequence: CASSLPDREAFF. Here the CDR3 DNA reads TGTGCCAGCAGCTTACCCGACAGGGAAGCTTTCTTT.

CDR3 sequence (DNA): TGCGCCAGCAGCTTTTTGGGAGCCCAAGAGACCCAGTACTTC. Protein product: CASSFLGAQETQYF. The chain links TRBV5-1 to TRBJ2-5; weak D call: TRBD2 (5 bases). V lost 2 bases and J 1 base, leaving 9 bases between the germline ends. This CDR3 is built from 14 residues. Looked up from germline, CDR1 is SGHRS and CDR2 is YFSETQ. The full variable domain, in which reference TRBV5-1 and TRBJ2-5 provide the parts outside the CDR3, is KAGVTQTPRYLIKTRGQQVTLSCSPISGHRSVSWYQQTPGQGLQFLFEYFSETQRNKGNFPGRFSGRQFSNSRSEMNVSTLELGDSALYLCASSFLGAQETQYFGPGTRLLVL.

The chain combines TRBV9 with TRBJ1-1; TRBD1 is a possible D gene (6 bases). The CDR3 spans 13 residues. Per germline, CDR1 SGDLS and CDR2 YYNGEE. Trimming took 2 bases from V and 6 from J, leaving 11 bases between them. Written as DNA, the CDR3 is TGTGCCAGCAGCGTGACAGGATCTTCTGAAGCTTTCTTT. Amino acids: CASSVTGSSEAFF.

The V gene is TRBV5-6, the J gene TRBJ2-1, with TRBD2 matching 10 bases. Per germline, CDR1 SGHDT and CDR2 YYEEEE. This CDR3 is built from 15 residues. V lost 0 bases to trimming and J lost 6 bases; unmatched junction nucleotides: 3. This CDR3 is CASSLGSGGRNEQFF. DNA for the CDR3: TGTGCCAGCAGCTTGGGTAGCGGGGGGCGCAATGAGCAGTTCTTC.

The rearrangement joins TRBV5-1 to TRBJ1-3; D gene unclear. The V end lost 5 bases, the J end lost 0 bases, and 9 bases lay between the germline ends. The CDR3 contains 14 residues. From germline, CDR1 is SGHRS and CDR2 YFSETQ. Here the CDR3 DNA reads TGCGCCAGCAGGAACAACCCCTCTGGAAACACCATATATTTT. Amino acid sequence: CASRNNPSGNTIYF.

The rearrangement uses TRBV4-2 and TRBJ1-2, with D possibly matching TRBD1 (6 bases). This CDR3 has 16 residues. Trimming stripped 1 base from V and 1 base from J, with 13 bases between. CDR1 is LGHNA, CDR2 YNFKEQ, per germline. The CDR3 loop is CASSQVKGVFNYGYTF. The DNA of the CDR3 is TGTGCCAGCAGCCAAGTTAAGGGGGTCTTTAACTATGGCTACACCTTC.